This entry lists 17 T cell receptor beta chains sequenced from one sample in a study of cytomegalovirus exposure and HLA in healthy donors. Primers for the PCR totalled 60 Vbeta and 13 Jbeta. Generated by immunoSEQ multiplex PCR, the TCRdb table keeps only in-frame clones and is missing some. The sample includes about 200,000 clones, roughly four fifths of them seen just once. Sample: PBMCs. The receptors derive from a woman in her 40s in good health and CMV-seronegative.

This clone was detected only a few times. This chain uses TRBV7-2 with TRBJ2-7; TRBD2 matches at 11 bases. This CDR3 is built from 15 residues. With V trimmed by 1 base and J by 7 bases, 6 bases remained unmatched. Germline V CDR1 and CDR2: SGHTA, FQGNSA. The CDR3 DNA reads TGTGCCAGCAGCTTAGTTACTAGCGGGAGTTCGGAGCAGTACTTC. This encodes CASSLVTSGSSEQYF.

This chain connects TRBV7-9 to TRBJ2-1; D may be TRBD1 (6 bases). Germline CDR1 and CDR2: SEHNR and FQNEAQ (reference sequence). V was cut by 5 bases and J by 4 bases, with 15 bases left in between. The CDR3 is 15 residues long. The CDR3 spells CASSVGGAGYNEQFF. The CDR3 DNA reads as TGTGCCAGCAGCGTAGGGGGAGCTGGGTACAATGAGCAGTTCTTC. Filled out from reference TRBV7-9 and TRBJ2-1, the complete variable domain reads DTGVSQNPRHKITKRGQNVTFRCDPISEHNRLYWYRQTLGQGPEFLTYFQNEAQLEKSRLLSDRFSAERPKGSFSTLEIQRTEQGDSAMYLCASSVGGAGYNEQFFGPGTRLTVL.

The chain links TRBV7-6 to TRBJ2-7; 8 nucleotides agree with TRBD2. The ends lost 2 bases at V and 6 bases at J; junction bases unmatched: 9. CDR1 and CDR2 from the germline V gene are SGHVS and FNYEAQ. CDR3 length: 15 amino acids. The CDR3 region has the DNA TGTGCCAGCAGCTTAAATTCAGCGGGAGTATCCGAGCAGTACTTC. This encodes CASSLNSAGVSEQYF. Full variable domain (rest looked up from reference TRBV7-6 and TRBJ2-7): GAGVSQSPRYKVTKRGQDVALRCDPISGHVSLYWYRQALGQGPEFLTYFNYEAQQDKSGLPNDRFSAERPEGSISTLTIQRTEQRDSAMYRCASSLNSAGVSEQYFGPGTRLTVT.

This chain joins TRBV19 and TRBJ2-2; TRBD2 might be the D (7 bases). The CDR3 has 16 residues. In germline, CDR1 is LNHDA, CDR2 SQIVND (reference sequence). The ends were cut back, 7 bases at V and 0 bases at J, with 15 bases in the middle. The CDR3 reads CASKGGAGSNTGELFF. CDR3 coding DNA: TGTGCCAGTAAGGGGGGGGCGGGGTCGAACACCGGGGAGCTGTTTTTT.

The sample holds a few counts of this clone. The genes are TRBV19 and TRBJ2-3; 15 bases match TRBD2. Germline CDR1 and CDR2: LNHDA and SQIVND (reference sequence). The CDR3 extends over 19 amino acids. J was trimmed by 2 bases and V by 6 bases; bases with no gene match: 12. CDR3 sequence reads: CASSLGLAGGQWDTDTQYF. CDR3 DNA sequence: TGTGCCAGTAGCCTCGGACTAGCGGGAGGGCAGTGGGACACAGATACGCAGTATTTT.

The chain employs TRBV6-5 and TRBJ1-4; D gene unclear. V was pared by 4 bases and J by 0 bases, with 6 bases between. Looked up from germline, CDR1 is MNHEY and CDR2 is SVGAGI. The CDR3 runs 14 residues. For the CDR3, the DNA is TGTGCCAGCAGTTCGGTGGCAACTAATGAAAAACTGTTTTTT. Its protein product is CASSSVATNEKLFF.

V gene TRBV7-3 combines with J gene TRBJ2-2; unclear D gene. The V end was cut by 5 bases, the J end by 2 bases, with 15 bases between. CDR3 size: 16 residues. The germline CDR1 and CDR2 sequences are SGHTA and FQGTGA. CDR3 sequence: CASSPPSFQNTGELFF. CDR3 nucleotides: TGTGCCAGCAGCCCCCCCAGTTTCCAAAACACCGGGGAGCTGTTTTTT.

The rearrangement uses TRBV19 and TRBJ2-1; 10 bases match TRBD2. V was clipped by 5 bases and J by 9 bases; unmatched bases: 7. Germline-derived CDR1 and CDR2 are LNHDA and SQIVND (reference sequence). The CDR3 is 14 amino acids. The CDR3 coding sequence is TGTGCCAGTAGTGCGCGGACTAGCGGTACTGAGCAGTTCTTC. It specifies CASSARTSGTEQFF. Full variable domain (missing parts from reference TRBV19 and TRBJ2-1): DGGITQSPKYLFRKEGQNVTLSCEQNLNHDAMYWYRQDPGQGLRLIYYSQIVNDFQKGDIAEGYSVSREKKESFPLTVTSAQKNPTAFYLCASSARTSGTEQFFGPGTRLTVL.

The chain joins TRBV4-1 to TRBJ2-7; 8 bases line up with TRBD1. Germline V gene sequence: CDR1 MGHRA, CDR2 YSYEKL. Unmatched junction bases numbered 8, after V lost 1 base and J lost 6 bases. CDR3 length: 15 residues. The DNA of the CDR3 is TGCGCCAGCAGCCAAGGGACAGGGACCGGCGCCGAGCAGTACTTC. It yields the protein CASSQGTGTGAEQYF.

This chain links TRBV18 with TRBJ2-7; 9 bases match TRBD1. This CDR3 contains 15 residues. J gave up 2 bases and V 4 bases, and 6 bases lay outside the gene matches. CDR1 is KGHSH, CDR2 LQKENI, per germline. CDR3 nucleotides: TGTGCCAGCTCACAACAGACAGGGGGGCCCTACGAGCAGTACTTC. Amino acids: CASSQQTGGPYEQYF.

The sample holds one count of this clone. The J gene is TRBJ1-1, the V gene TRBV27; 7 positions match TRBD1. The CDR3 covers 13 residues. J was trimmed by 4 bases and V by 8 bases; bases with no gene match: 7. Germline CDR1 is MNHEY and CDR2 is SMNVEV (reference sequence). The CDR3 DNA follows: TGTGCCAGCCACCTCACAGGGGCCACTGAAGCTTTCTTT. It yields the protein CASHLTGATEAFF.

This clone was detected once. The chain is built from TRBV4-1 and TRBJ1-2; tentative D call: TRBD1 (5 bases). This CDR3 has 16 residues. Trimming left V 4 bases short and J 8 bases short, with 23 bases between. Germline CDR1 and CDR2: MGHRA and YSYEKL. CDR3 nucleotide sequence: TGCGCCAGCAGCCTTGGTCAACAGGTGGGAAATGAGGGCTACACCTTC. Residues: CASSLGQQVGNEGYTF.

The V call is TRBV12-5, the J call TRBJ1-5; no definite D call. Trimming removed 1 base at V and 2 bases at J, with 9 bases between. Germline V lookup: CDR1 LGHNT, CDR2 FRNRAP. The CDR3 is 15 amino acids. CDR3 loop: CASGLEFARNQPQHF. The CDR3 DNA reads TGTGCTAGTGGTTTGGAGTTCGCGCGCAATCAGCCCCAGCATTTT.

This clone was counted a few times. The V and J genes are TRBV7-2 and TRBJ1-1, with 10 bases that match TRBD1. The CDR3 length is 14 residues. Germline V gene lookup returns CDR1 SGHTA and CDR2 FQGNSA. The trim removed 5 bases at V and 4 bases at J, leaving 4 bases unmatched. The CDR3 nucleotides are TGTGCCAGCAGCGCCCGGGACAGGGGCACTGAAGCTTTCTTT. It translates to CASSARDRGTEAFF.

The gene calls are TRBV7-3 and TRBJ2-7; TRBD1 aligns across 8 bases. Germline trimming cut 2 bases from V and 3 bases from J; bases unmatched to any gene: 15. CDR1 and CDR2 (germline): SGHTA, FQGTGA. This CDR3 has 18 amino acids. The CDR3 DNA follows: TGTGCCAGCAGCTTACATAGTCCAGGGGGCGCGCGTTACTACGAGCAGTACTTC. The encoded protein is CASSLHSPGGARYYEQYF. The whole variable domain, remainder taken from reference TRBV7-3 and TRBJ2-7, is GAGVSQTPSNKVTEKGKYVELRCDPISGHTALYWYRQSLGQGPEFLIYFQGTGAADDSGLPNDRFFAVRPEGSVSTLKIQRTERGDSAVYLCASSLHSPGGARYYEQYFGPGTRLTVT.

The rearrangement joins TRBV7-2 to TRBJ1-5; maybe TRBD1 (6 bases). The CDR3 has 15 residues. Trimming cost V 0 bases and J 3 bases, with 9 bases left between them. Germline V lookup: CDR1 SGHTA, CDR2 FQGNSA. DNA for the CDR3: TGTGCCAGCAGCTTAGCGGGACAAGTCAATCAGCCCCAGCATTTT. Translation: CASSLAGQVNQPQHF.

In the case of this clone: An end of the junction does not agree with germline; a read error may underlie this. CDR3 bases: TGCGCCAGCAGCTTGTTGCCTCCAAGCTTGCGGATCTATGGCCACACCTTC. Translation: CASSLLPPSLRIYGHTF. The V and J genes are TRBV5-1 and TRBJ1-2; D unclear. Per the germline V gene, CDR1 is SGHRS and CDR2 is YFSETQ. This CDR3 contains 17 residues.